One T cell receptor beta chain is described in this entry. Its target is unknown. TCRdb's table, derived via immunoSEQ multiplex PCR, lists solely in-frame clones and lacks some. The sample yields roughly 2.1 million clones, more than 85% seen once. Germline CDR1 reads SGHRS; CDR2 reads YFSETQ. The CDR3 runs 16 residues. V gave up 6 bases and J gave up 1 base, with 20 bases separating them. The data were taken from a study of shared clonotypes between healthy human individuals. Study-level information: Three plates were used per donor for CD4 naive, three for CD4 memory, two for CD8 naive and one for CD8 memory.

Naive-designated CD8 cells lacked CD45RO, were positively enriched for CCR7, and omitted terminally differentiated effector memory CD45RA+ cells. Donors were Caucasian adults residing in Nashville, Tennessee, USA. General observations from the study: Having only a few donors restricted how much genetic and exposure-history diversity was captured. A generally larger estimated richness was seen in naive subsets than in memory subsets.

V is TRBV5-1 and J is TRBJ2-7; either TRBD1 or TRBD2 may fit D (6 bases each). The TCR sequence derives from a man between 18 and 29 years old in good health. Some clones in this sample may be carry-over from other donors' samples. Sample: naive CD8+ T cells from PBMCs. This chain's CDR3 is CASTWDSLGASYEQYF. The CDR3 bases are TGCGCCAGCACTTGGGACTCCCTGGGGGCTTCCTACGAGCAGTACTTC. Looking up the rest from reference TRBV5-1 and TRBJ2-7 gives the full variable domain: KAGVTQTPRYLIKTRGQQVTLSCSPISGHRSVSWYQQTPGQGLQFLFEYFSETQRNKGNFPGRFSGRQFSNSRSEMNVSTLELGDSALYLCASTWDSLGASYEQYFGPGTRLTVT.